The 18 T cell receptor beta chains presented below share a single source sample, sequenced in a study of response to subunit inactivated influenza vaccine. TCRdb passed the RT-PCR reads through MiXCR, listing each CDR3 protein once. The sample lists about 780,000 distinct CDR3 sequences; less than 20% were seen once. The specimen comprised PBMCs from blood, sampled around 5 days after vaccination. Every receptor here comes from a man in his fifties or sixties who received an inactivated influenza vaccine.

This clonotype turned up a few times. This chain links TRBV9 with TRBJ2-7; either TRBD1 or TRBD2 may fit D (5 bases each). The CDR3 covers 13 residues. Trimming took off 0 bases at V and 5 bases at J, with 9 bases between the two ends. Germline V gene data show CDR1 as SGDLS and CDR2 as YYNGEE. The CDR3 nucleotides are TGTGCCAGCAGCGTAGGTATGGGGGACGAGCAGTACTTC. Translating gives CASSVGMGDEQYF.

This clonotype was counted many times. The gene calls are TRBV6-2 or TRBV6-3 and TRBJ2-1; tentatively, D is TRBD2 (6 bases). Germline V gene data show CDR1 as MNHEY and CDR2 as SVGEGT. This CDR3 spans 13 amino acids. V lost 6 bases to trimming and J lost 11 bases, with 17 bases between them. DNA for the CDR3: TGTGCCAGCAGACGACCGGGACTTACTAAGCAGTTCTTC. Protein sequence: CASRRPGLTKQFF.

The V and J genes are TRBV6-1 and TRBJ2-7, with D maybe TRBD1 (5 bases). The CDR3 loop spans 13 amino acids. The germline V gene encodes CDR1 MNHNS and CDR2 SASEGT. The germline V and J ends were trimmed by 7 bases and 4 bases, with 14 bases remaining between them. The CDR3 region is CASTAQTAYEQYF. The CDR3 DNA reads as TGTGCCAGCACTGCCCAGACAGCGTACGAGCAGTACTTC.

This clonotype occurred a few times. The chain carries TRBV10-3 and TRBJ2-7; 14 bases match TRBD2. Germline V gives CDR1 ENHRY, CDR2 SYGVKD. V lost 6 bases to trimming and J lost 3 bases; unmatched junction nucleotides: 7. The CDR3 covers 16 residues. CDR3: CAISYRGLAGVYEQYF. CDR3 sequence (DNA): TGTGCCATCAGCTATCGGGGACTAGCGGGAGTCTACGAGCAGTACTTC.

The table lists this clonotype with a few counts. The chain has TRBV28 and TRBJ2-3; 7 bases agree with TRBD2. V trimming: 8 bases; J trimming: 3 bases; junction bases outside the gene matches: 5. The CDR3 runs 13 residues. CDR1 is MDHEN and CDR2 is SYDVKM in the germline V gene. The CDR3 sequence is CASGAGGTDTQYF. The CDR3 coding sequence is TGTGCCAGCGGAGCCGGGGGGACAGATACGCAGTATTTT.

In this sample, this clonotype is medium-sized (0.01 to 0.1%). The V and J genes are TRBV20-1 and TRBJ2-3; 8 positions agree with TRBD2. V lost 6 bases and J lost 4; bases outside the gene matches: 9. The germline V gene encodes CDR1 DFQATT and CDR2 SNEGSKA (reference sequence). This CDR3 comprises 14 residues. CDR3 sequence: CSARPGGPADTQYF. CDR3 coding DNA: TGCAGTGCCAGACCGGGAGGGCCCGCAGATACGCAGTATTTT.

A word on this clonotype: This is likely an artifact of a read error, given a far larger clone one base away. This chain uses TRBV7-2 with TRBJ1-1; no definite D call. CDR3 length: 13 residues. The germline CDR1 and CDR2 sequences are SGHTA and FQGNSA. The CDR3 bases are TGTGCCAGCAGCTTAGGGAGGAACATTGAAGCTTTCTTT. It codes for CASSLGRNIEAFF.

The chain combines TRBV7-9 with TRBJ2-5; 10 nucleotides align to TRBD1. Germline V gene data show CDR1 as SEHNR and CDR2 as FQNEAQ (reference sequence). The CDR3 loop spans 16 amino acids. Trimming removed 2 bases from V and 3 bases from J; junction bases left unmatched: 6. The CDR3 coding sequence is TGTGCCAGCAGCTTATTGCGGGACAGGGGCGAAGAGACCCAGTACTTC. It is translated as CASSLLRDRGEETQYF.

CDR3 coding DNA: TGTGCCACCAGTGACCACCTGTACAATGAGCAGTTCTTC. As protein: CATSDHLYNEQFF. The genes are TRBV24-1 and TRBJ2-1; the D is unclear. Trimming left V 4 bases short and J 4 bases short, with 7 bases between. From germline, CDR1 is KGHDR and CDR2 SFDVKD. The CDR3 is 13 residues long.

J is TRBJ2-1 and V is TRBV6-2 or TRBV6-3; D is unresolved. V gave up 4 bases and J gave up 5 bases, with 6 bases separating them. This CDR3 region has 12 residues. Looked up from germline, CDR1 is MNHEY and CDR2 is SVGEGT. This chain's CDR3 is CASSSPDNEQFF. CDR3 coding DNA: TGTGCCAGCAGTTCCCCTGACAATGAGCAGTTCTTC.

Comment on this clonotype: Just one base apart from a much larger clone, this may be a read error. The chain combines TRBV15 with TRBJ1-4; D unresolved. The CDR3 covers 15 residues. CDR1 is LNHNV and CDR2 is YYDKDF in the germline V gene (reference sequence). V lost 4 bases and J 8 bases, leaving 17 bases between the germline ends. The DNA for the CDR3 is TGTGCCACCAGCAAAGCAGTTGGCGGGCGAGAAAAACTGTTTTTT. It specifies CATSKAVGGREKLFF.

The CDR3 spells CSVSAGGNTGELFF. As DNA, the CDR3 is TGCAGCGTTTCGGCGGGAGGGAACACCGGGGAGCTGTTTTTT. The chain links TRBV29-1 to TRBJ2-2, with 8 bases matching TRBD2. J was trimmed by 1 base and V by 5 bases; bases with no gene match: 3. Looked up from germline, CDR1 is SQVTM and CDR2 is ANQGSEA. The CDR3 is made up of 14 amino acids.

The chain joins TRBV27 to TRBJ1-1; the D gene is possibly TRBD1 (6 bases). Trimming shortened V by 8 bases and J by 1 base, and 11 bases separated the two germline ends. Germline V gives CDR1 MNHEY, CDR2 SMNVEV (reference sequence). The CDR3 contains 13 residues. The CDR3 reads CASVGGANTEAFF. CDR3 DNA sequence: TGTGCCAGCGTCGGGGGGGCGAACACTGAAGCTTTCTTT.

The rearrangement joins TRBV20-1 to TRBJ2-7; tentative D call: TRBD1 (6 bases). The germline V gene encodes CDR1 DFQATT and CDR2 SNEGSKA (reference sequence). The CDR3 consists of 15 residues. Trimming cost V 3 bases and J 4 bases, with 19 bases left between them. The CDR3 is CSASGLGTRPYEQYF. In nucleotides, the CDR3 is TGCAGTGCTAGCGGCCTCGGGACAAGGCCGTACGAGCAGTACTTC.

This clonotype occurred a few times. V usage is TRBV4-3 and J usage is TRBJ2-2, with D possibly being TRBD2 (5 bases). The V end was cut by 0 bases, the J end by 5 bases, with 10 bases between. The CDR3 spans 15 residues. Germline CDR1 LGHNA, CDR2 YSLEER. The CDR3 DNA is TGCGCCAGCAGCCAAGATCGGACGGGGACCGGGGAGCTGTTTTTT. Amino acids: CASSQDRTGTGELFF.

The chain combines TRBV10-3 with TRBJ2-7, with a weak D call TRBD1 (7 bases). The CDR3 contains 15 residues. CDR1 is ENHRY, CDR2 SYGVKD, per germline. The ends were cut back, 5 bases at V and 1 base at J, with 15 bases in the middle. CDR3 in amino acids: CAISHGSGGSYEQYF. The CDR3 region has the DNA TGTGCCATCAGTCATGGTTCAGGGGGGTCCTACGAGCAGTACTTC.

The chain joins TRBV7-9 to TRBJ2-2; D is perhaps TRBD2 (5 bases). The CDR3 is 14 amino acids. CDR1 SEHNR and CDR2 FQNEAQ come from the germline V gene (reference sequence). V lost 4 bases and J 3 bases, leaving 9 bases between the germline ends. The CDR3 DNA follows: TGTGCCAGCAGCTCCCGGCGGGACACCGGGGAGCTGTTTTTT. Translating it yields CASSSRRDTGELFF.

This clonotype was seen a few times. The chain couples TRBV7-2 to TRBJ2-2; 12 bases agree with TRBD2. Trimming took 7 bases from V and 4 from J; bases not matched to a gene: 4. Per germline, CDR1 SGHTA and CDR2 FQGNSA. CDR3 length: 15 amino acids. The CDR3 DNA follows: TGTGCCAGCACCAAGGGACTAGCGGGCACCGGGGAGCTGTTTTTT. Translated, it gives CASTKGLAGTGELFF. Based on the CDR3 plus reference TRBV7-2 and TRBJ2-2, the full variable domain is GAGVSQSPSNKVTEKGKDVELRCDPISGHTALYWYRQSLGQGLEFLIYFQGNSAPDKSGLPSDRFSAERTGGSVSTLTIQRTQQEDSAVYLCASTKGLAGTGELFFGEGSRLTVL.